This entry lists 29 T cell receptor beta chains sequenced from one sample in a study of blood T cell repertoires in COVID-19. Sequencing used immunoSEQ multiplex PCR; TCRdb keeps in-frame clones, though not all of them. Among 150,000 to 200,000 clones listed, roughly 82% were seen once. Sequencing used peripheral blood. The receptors were gathered from a woman between 35 and 50 years old with COVID-19, enrolled during active disease.

The chain recombines TRBV18 with TRBJ1-2; maybe TRBD1 (6 bases). Trimming stripped 3 bases from V and 4 bases from J, with 12 bases between. This CDR3 spans 14 amino acids. Germline-derived CDR1 and CDR2 are KGHSH and LQKENI. In nucleotides, the CDR3 is TGTGCCAGCTCACCCCCAGGGGATCGCTATGGCTACACCTTC. Its translation is CASSPPGDRYGYTF.

The chain couples TRBV7-3 to TRBJ2-6, with 7 bases that match TRBD1. J gave up 2 bases and V 5 bases, and 6 bases lay outside the gene matches. The CDR3 has 16 amino acids. The germline gives CDR1 SGHTA, CDR2 FQGTGA. The CDR3 coding sequence is TGTGCCAGCAGCACGGAAGGGACAGCTGGGGCCAACGTCCTGACTTTC. Residues: CASSTEGTAGANVLTF.

The rearrangement links TRBV18 to TRBJ1-1; D gene ambiguous. This CDR3 has 13 amino acids. Trimming took off 6 bases at V and 10 bases at J, with 18 bases between the two ends. Germline V gives CDR1 KGHSH, CDR2 LQKENI. The CDR3 loop is CASSRDPSGRAFF. In DNA, the CDR3 is TGTGCCAGCTCTCGCGATCCCAGCGGAAGAGCTTTCTTT. Variable domain in full (rest from reference TRBV18 and TRBJ1-1): NAGVMQNPRHLVRRRGQEARLRCSPMKGHSHVYWYRQLPEEGLKFMVYLQKENIIDESGMPKERFSAEFPKEGPSILRIQQVVRGDSAAYFCASSRDPSGRAFFGQGTRLTVV.

The CDR3 DNA follows: TGTGCCAGCAGCGAGGATTGGAGCGCTGGCACAGATACGCAGTATTTT. Encoded protein: CASSEDWSAGTDTQYF. The chain employs TRBV9 and TRBJ2-3, with D uncertain. Germline CDR1 SGDLS, CDR2 YYNGEE. With 3 bases removed from V and 1 base from J, the gap between germline ends came to 15 bases. CDR3 length equals 16 residues. The full variable domain, in which reference TRBV9 and TRBJ2-3 provide the parts outside the CDR3, is DSGVTQTPKHLITATGQRVTLRCSPRSGDLSVYWYQQSLDQGLQFLIQYYNGEERAKGNILERFSAQQFPDLHSELNLSSLELGDSALYFCASSEDWSAGTDTQYFGPGTRLTVL.

V gene TRBV5-1 combines with J gene TRBJ2-4; tentative D call: TRBD2 (6 bases). Germline loops: CDR1 SGHRS, CDR2 YFSETQ. Between the trimmed V and J ends, which lost 2 bases and 0 bases, there was a span of 12 bases. The CDR3 runs to 16 residues. CDR3 nucleotides: TGCGCCAGCAGCTTAGCCGGGACTGGAGCCAAAAACATTCAGTACTTC. Translating it yields CASSLAGTGAKNIQYF.

This clone was found a few times. CDR3 loop: CASSFTGVYGYTF. DNA of the CDR3: TGTGCCAGCAGCTTTACAGGGGTCTATGGCTACACCTTC. This chain joins TRBV28 and TRBJ1-2; 7 bases line up with TRBD1. CDR1 MDHEN and CDR2 SYDVKM come from the germline V gene. This CDR3 comprises 13 residues. Trimming took 6 bases from V and 4 from J; bases not matched to a gene: 5.

V gene TRBV3-1 (or the pseudogene TRBV3-2) combines with J gene TRBJ2-3; maybe TRBD2 (6 bases). Germline values: CDR1 LGHDT, CDR2 YNNKEL (reference sequence). This CDR3 has 15 residues. Trimming cost V 6 bases and J 1 base, with 14 bases left between them. In nucleotides, the CDR3 is TGTGCCAGCAGTACCCCTAGCGATCGCACAGATACGCAGTATTTT. Its protein is CASSTPSDRTDTQYF.

V and J are TRBV7-8 and TRBJ1-2; 8 nucleotides line up with TRBD1. The length of the CDR3 is 14 residues. V gave up 4 bases and J gave up 2 bases; unmatched junction bases: 3. Germline V gene data show CDR1 as SGHVS and CDR2 as FQNEAQ. Here the CDR3 reads CASSSGTGNYGYTF. As DNA, the CDR3 is TGTGCCAGCAGCTCGGGGACAGGAAACTATGGCTACACCTTC.

The chain joins TRBV7-8 to TRBJ1-3; D not certain. The germline V gene has CDR1 SGHVS and CDR2 FQNEAQ. The V gene lost 1 base and the J gene lost 0 bases, with 16 bases spanning the gap. The length of the CDR3 is 18 residues. The CDR3 loop is CASSLEVTRLISGNTIYF. The CDR3 bases are TGTGCCAGCAGCTTAGAGGTAACAAGACTCATCTCTGGAAACACCATATATTTT.

J is TRBJ1-6 and V is TRBV6-4; D perhaps matches TRBD1 (5 bases). The germline CDR1 and CDR2 sequences are MRHNA and SNTAGT. V was cut by 6 bases and J by 5 bases, with 14 bases left in between. This CDR3 region has 15 residues. The CDR3 is CASRPSGGNNSPLHF. The CDR3 DNA reads as TGTGCCAGCAGGCCCTCGGGGGGGAATAATTCACCCCTCCACTTT.

The rearrangement links TRBV5-6 to TRBJ1-3; D is uncertain. Trimming stripped 4 bases from V and 0 bases from J, with 11 bases between. The CDR3 sequence is 15 residues long. Germline V gene lookup returns CDR1 SGHDT and CDR2 YYEEEE. CDR3 in amino acids: CASSLYRDSGNTIYF. CDR3 in DNA: TGTGCCAGCAGCCTCTATCGGGACTCTGGAAACACCATATATTTT.

This chain connects TRBV11-2 to TRBJ1-1, with TRBD1 identical over 7 bases. Per germline, CDR1 SGHAT and CDR2 FQNNGV. V lost 5 bases, J lost 2 bases, and 8 bases stayed unmatched. This CDR3 spans 15 amino acids. CDR3 nucleotide sequence: TGTGCCAGCAGCCTAGGGGGACAGTTTAACACTGAAGCTTTCTTT. This codes for CASSLGGQFNTEAFF. Variable domain in full (rest from reference TRBV11-2 and TRBJ1-1): EAGVAQSPRYKIIEKRQSVAFWCNPISGHATLYWYQQILGQGPKLLIQFQNNGVVDDSQLPKDRFSAERLKGVDSTLKIQPAKLEDSAVYLCASSLGGQFNTEAFFGQGTRLTVV.

This clone is a singleton in its sample. The chain has TRBV14 and TRBJ2-7, with D perhaps TRBD2 (6 bases). Germline V gene sequence: CDR1 SGHDN, CDR2 FVKESK. The CDR3 contains 17 residues. The V end was cut by 1 base, the J end by 0 bases, with 16 bases between. This chain's CDR3 is CASSQVRGGRRSYEQYF. In nucleotides, the CDR3 is TGTGCCAGCAGCCAAGTGCGGGGCGGGCGACGCTCCTACGAGCAGTACTTC.

This clone was counted a single time. The chain combines TRBV29-1 with TRBJ2-1; 11 nucleotides line up with TRBD2. CDR3 length equals 14 residues. From germline, CDR1 is SQVTM and CDR2 ANQGSEA. V lost 4 bases to trimming and J lost 12 bases; unmatched junction nucleotides: 11. The CDR3 coding sequence is TGCAGCGTTGTACGGGCTAGCGGGAGGAGTGTGCAGTTCTTC. Translated, it gives CSVVRASGRSVQFF.

The CDR3 is CASRTSGSSYNEQFF. The DNA of the CDR3 is TGTGCCAGTAGGACTAGCGGGAGCTCCTACAATGAGCAGTTCTTC. The V call is TRBV19, the J call TRBJ2-1; 12 bases match TRBD2. The germline CDR1 and CDR2 sequences are LNHDA and SQIVND (reference sequence). This CDR3 has 15 amino acids. The ends lost 6 bases at V and 0 bases at J; junction bases unmatched: 0.

The rearrangement joins TRBV6-5 to TRBJ2-2, with 8 bases matching TRBD1. The ends lost 6 bases at V and 7 bases at J; junction bases unmatched: 4. Germline V lookup: CDR1 MNHEY, CDR2 SVGAGI. The CDR3 totals 13 residues. The CDR3 DNA reads as TGTGCCAGCAGCACCACAGGGGGCGGGGAGCTGTTTTTT. Translation: CASSTTGGGELFF.

The gene calls are TRBV6-6 and TRBJ2-7; no reliable D call. Deletions cut 2 bases from V and 5 bases from J, with 7 bases between. Germline loops: CDR1 MNHNY, CDR2 SVGAGI (reference sequence). The CDR3 covers 12 residues. The CDR3 coding sequence is TGTGCCAGCAGTTACGGCACCAACGAGCAGTACGTC. This translates into CASSYGTNEQYV.

CDR3: CASTLKSRWTGYQPQHF. In DNA, the CDR3 is TGTGCCAGCACCCTCAAGAGCCGGTGGACAGGGTATCAGCCCCAGCATTTT. This sequence joins TRBV6-4 and TRBJ1-5, with 8 bases identical to TRBD1. The germline gives CDR1 MRHNA, CDR2 SNTAGT. V gave up 7 bases and J gave up 5 bases; unmatched junction bases: 16. The CDR3 spans 17 residues.

DNA of the CDR3: TGTGCCAGCAGCCCCTCCCTAGCTTCGCAGGATACGCAGTATTTT. Protein product: CASSPSLASQDTQYF. J is TRBJ2-3 and V is TRBV6-5; TRBD2 is a possible D gene (5 bases). Germline V gene lookup returns CDR1 MNHEY and CDR2 SVGAGI. The CDR3 contains 15 residues. The V gene lost 6 bases and the J gene lost 6 bases, with 19 bases spanning the gap.

This clone appeared a single time. V usage is TRBV7-3 and J usage is TRBJ2-3, with D perhaps TRBD2 (7 bases). V was shortened by 5 bases and J by 4 bases, with 19 bases between the two germline ends. The CDR3 totals 16 residues. Germline CDR1 reads SGHTA; CDR2 reads FQGTGA. CDR3 protein: CASSPKRGANPDTQYF. DNA of the CDR3: TGTGCCAGCAGCCCAAAACGGGGGGCGAATCCAGATACGCAGTATTTT.

The V gene is TRBV5-4, the J gene TRBJ2-5; tentatively, D is TRBD1 (7 bases). From germline, CDR1 is SGHNT and CDR2 YYREEE (reference sequence). This CDR3 is built from 14 residues. With 10 bases removed from V and 4 bases from J, the gap between germline ends came to 20 bases. DNA of the CDR3: TGTGCCGGGAGGAGAACAGGGGTCGGAGAGACCCAGTACTTC. Its protein product is CAGRRTGVGETQYF.

The rearrangement joins TRBV19 to TRBJ2-2; D not resolved. This CDR3 is 12 amino acids long. Trimming cost V 3 bases and J 5 bases, with 4 bases left between them. Germline assignment: CDR1 LNHDA and CDR2 SQIVND (reference sequence). The CDR3, as DNA: TGTGCCAGTAGTATTCAGACCGGGGAGCTGTTTTTT. Amino acid sequence: CASSIQTGELFF.

The rearrangement uses TRBV7-9 and TRBJ1-6; D gene unclear. Trimming removed 3 bases from V and 7 bases from J, with 10 bases in between. The germline CDR1 and CDR2 sequences are SEHNR and FQNEAQ (reference sequence). This CDR3 spans 14 amino acids. In DNA form, the CDR3 reads TGTGCCAGCAGCTTCCCCGGGGAAAATTCACCCCTCCACTTT. Residues: CASSFPGENSPLHF.

The gene calls are TRBV6-2 or TRBV6-3 and TRBJ2-3; unclear D gene. The germline V and J ends were trimmed by 5 bases and 11 bases, with 11 bases remaining between them. Germline CDR1 and CDR2: MNHEY and SVGEGT. The CDR3 is 11 amino acids. The chain's CDR3 is CASSVKIVQYF. DNA of the CDR3: TGTGCCAGCAGTGTAAAGATAGTGCAGTATTTT.

This clone has just a few counts. This chain joins TRBV3-1 (or the pseudogene TRBV3-2) and TRBJ2-1; TRBD1 aligns across 9 bases. Trimming at V came to 4 bases and at J to 9 bases, leaving 13 bases not matched to a gene. Germline V CDR1 and CDR2: LGHDT, YNNKEL (reference sequence). CDR3 length: 16 amino acids. In nucleotides, the CDR3 is TGTGCCAGCAGCCTCACCTTTGGGACAGGGTCGACTGAGCAGTTCTTC. As protein: CASSLTFGTGSTEQFF.

The V and J genes are TRBV13 and TRBJ1-1; D remains ambiguous. V lost 2 bases to trimming and J lost 1 base, with 8 bases between them. Per the germline V gene, CDR1 is PRHDT and CDR2 is FYEKMQ (reference sequence). The CDR3 runs to 14 residues. For the CDR3, the DNA is TGTGCCAGCAGCTTAAATCACAGGAACACTGAAGCTTTCTTT. It yields the protein CASSLNHRNTEAFF.

This clone has a count of ten or more. Other DNA sequences from this sample encode an identical CDR3 as well. The gene calls are TRBV20-1 and TRBJ2-7, with TRBD2 matching 8 bases. V lost 3 bases to trimming and J lost 5 bases; unmatched junction nucleotides: 6. The CDR3 is 13 amino acids. Germline CDR1 and CDR2: DFQATT and SNEGSKA (reference sequence). The CDR3 DNA reads TGCAGTGCTAGTACCGGGAGGGCTCACGAGCAGTACTTC. The encoded protein is CSASTGRAHEQYF.

V and J are TRBV27 and TRBJ2-1; D not resolved. V was pared by 2 bases and J by 7 bases, with 15 bases between. CDR1 MNHEY and CDR2 SMNVEV come from the germline V gene (reference sequence). The CDR3 length is 15 residues. The CDR3 DNA reads TGTGCCAGCAGTTTAGGGCCCCTCCCCCCGAATGAGCAGTTCTTC. Its protein product is CASSLGPLPPNEQFF.

The CDR3 region has the DNA TGTGCCAGCAGTTTTACAGGGGAGGAAGCTTTCTTT. This encodes CASSFTGEEAFF. This chain links TRBV6-6 with TRBJ1-1, with TRBD1 identical over 7 bases. CDR1 MNHNY and CDR2 SVGAGI come from the germline V gene (reference sequence). V dropped 4 bases and J dropped 8; count of bases not matched to a gene: 4. CDR3 length equals 12 residues.